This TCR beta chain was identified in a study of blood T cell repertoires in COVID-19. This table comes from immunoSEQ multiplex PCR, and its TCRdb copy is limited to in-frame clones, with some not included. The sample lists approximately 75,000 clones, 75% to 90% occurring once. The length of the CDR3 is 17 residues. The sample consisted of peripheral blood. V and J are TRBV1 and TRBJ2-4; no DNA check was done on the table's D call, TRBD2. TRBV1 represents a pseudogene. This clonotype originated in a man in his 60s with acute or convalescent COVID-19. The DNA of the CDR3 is TGCACCAGCAGCCAAGATCCGGCGGGAAGGGCCAAAAACATTCAGTACTTC. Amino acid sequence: CTSSQDPAGRAKNIQYF.